Each of the 2 T cell receptor beta chains below was sequenced from the same sample in a study of cytotoxic CD8 clonotypes in ibrutinib-treated CLL. Libraries were prepared by immunoSEQ multiplex PCR; TCRdb keeps only in-frame clonotypes and omits some of them. The table records 42,000 or so clones, approximately 67% of them present only once. Here the sequenced sample was PBMCs, taken at disease progression, from a patient treated with ibrutinib. Receptor source: a human donor with chronic lymphocytic leukemia.

The V call is TRBV28, the J call TRBJ2-5; 7 bases are a match to TRBD1. The germline V gene has CDR1 MDHEN and CDR2 SYDVKM. This CDR3 contains 18 residues. J was trimmed by 0 bases and V by 5 bases; bases with no gene match: 15. The CDR3 bases are TGTGCCAGCAGTGGGGCGGGTTTGGACAGGACGTACCAAGAGACCCAGTACTTC. Protein: CASSGAGLDRTYQETQYF.

This chain connects TRBV19 to TRBJ2-2; 9 bases agree with TRBD2. Germline lookup yields CDR1 LNHDA and CDR2 SQIVND (reference sequence). V was clipped by 2 bases and J by 7 bases; unmatched bases: 11. The CDR3 totals 17 residues. The CDR3 reads CASSISSGGPYGGELFF. The CDR3 DNA sequence: TGTGCCAGTAGTATAAGTAGCGGGGGACCGTATGGCGGGGAGCTGTTTTTT.